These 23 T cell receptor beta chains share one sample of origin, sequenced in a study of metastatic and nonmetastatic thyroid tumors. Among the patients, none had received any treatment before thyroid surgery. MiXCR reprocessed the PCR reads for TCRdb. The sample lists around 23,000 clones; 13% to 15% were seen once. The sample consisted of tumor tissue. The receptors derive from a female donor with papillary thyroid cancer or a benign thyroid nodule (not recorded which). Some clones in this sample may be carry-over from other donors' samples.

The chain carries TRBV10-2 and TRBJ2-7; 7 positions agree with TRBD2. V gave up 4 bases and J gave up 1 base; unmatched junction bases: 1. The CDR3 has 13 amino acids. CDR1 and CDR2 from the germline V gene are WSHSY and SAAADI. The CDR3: CASSGGSSYEQYF. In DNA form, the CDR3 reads TGCGCCAGCAGTGGCGGGAGTTCCTACGAGCAGTACTTC.

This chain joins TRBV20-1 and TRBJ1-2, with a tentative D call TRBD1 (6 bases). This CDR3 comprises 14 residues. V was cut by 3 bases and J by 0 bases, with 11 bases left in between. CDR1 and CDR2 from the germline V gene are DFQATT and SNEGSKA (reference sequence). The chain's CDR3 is CSASTQGSNYGYTF. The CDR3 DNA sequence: TGCAGTGCTAGTACGCAGGGGTCTAACTATGGCTACACCTTC.

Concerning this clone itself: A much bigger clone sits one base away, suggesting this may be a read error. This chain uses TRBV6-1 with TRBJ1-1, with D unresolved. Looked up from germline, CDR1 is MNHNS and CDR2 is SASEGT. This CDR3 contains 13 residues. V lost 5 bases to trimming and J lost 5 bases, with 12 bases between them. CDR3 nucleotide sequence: TGTGCCAGCAGTAGACCGACCCGAACTGAAGCTTTCTTT. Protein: CASSRPTRTEAFF.

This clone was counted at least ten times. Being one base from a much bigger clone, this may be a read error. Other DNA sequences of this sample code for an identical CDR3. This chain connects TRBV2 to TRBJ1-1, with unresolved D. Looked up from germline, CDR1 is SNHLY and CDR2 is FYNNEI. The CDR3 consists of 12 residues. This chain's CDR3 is CASSEGNTEAFF. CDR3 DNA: TGTGCCAGCAGTGAGGGGAACACTGAGGCTTTCTTT.

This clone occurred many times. The CDR3 nucleotides read TGTGCCAGCAGTTACTCGAGATCGGGGAGGAACACTGAAGCTTTCTTT. Protein sequence: CASSYSRSGRNTEAFF. The chain links TRBV6-2 or TRBV6-3 to TRBJ1-1; D ambiguous. The CDR3 length is 16 residues. The ends were cut back, 0 bases at V and 1 base at J, with 12 bases in the middle. Germline V CDR1 and CDR2: MNHEY, SVGEGT.

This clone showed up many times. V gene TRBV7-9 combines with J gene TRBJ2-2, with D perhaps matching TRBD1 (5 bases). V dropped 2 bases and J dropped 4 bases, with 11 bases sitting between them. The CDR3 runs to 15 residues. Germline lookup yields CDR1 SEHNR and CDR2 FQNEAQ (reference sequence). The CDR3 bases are TGTGCCAGCAGCTTAAGGTCAGGGTCCACCGGGGAGCTGTTTTTT. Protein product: CASSLRSGSTGELFF. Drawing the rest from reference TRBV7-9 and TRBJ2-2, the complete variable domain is DTGVSQNPRHKITKRGQNVTFRCDPISEHNRLYWYRQTLGQGPEFLTYFQNEAQLEKSRLLSDRFSAERPKGSFSTLEIQRTEQGDSAMYLCASSLRSGSTGELFFGEGSRLTVL.

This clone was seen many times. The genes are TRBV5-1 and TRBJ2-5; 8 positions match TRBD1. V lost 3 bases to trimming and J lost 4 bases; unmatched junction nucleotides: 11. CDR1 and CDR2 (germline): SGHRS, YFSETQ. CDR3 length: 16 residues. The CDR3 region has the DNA TGCGCCAGCAGCTCTGGGGACAGGTGGAAGGGAGAGACCCAGTACTTC. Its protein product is CASSSGDRWKGETQYF.

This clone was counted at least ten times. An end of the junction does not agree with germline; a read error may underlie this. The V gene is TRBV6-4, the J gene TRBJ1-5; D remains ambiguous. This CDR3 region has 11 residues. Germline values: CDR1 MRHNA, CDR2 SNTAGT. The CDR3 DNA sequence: TGTGCCAGCAGTGTCGGAAAGGGTGAGGATTTT. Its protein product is CASSVGKGEDF.

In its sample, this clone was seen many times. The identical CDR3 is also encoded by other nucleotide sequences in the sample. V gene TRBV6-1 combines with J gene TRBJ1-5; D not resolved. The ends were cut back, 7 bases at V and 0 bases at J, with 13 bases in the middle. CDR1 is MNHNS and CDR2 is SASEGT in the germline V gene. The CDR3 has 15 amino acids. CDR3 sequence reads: CASTKRGASNQPQHF. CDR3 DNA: TGTGCCAGCACTAAACGGGGAGCTAGCAATCAGCCCCAGCATTTT.

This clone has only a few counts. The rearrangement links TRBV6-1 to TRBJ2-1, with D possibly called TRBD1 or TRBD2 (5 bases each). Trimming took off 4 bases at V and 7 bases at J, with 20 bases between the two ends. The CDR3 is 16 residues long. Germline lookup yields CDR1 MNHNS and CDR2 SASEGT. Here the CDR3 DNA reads TGTGCCAGCAGTGGATGGGGCCTTCACTGGGGGAATGAGCAGTTCTTC. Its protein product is CASSGWGLHWGNEQFF.

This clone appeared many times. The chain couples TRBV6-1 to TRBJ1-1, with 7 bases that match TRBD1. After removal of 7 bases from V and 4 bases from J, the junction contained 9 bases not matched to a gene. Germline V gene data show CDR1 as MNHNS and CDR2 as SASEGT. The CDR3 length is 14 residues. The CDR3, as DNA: TGTGCCAGCACCGAGCCAGGGGGAGGCACTGAAGCTTTCTTT. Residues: CASTEPGGGTEAFF.

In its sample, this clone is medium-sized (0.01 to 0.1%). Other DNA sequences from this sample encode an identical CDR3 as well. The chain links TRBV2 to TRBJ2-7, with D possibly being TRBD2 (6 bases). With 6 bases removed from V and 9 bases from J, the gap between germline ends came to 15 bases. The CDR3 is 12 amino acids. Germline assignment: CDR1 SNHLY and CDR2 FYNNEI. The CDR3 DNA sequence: TGTGCCAGCAGGGGGGGAGGAGCGTGGCAGTACTTC. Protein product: CASRGGGAWQYF.

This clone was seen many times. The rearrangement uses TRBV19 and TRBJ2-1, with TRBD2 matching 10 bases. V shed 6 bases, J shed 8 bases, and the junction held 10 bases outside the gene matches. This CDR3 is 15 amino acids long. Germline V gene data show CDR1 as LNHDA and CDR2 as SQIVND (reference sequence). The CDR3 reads CASRGGAAGGDEQFF. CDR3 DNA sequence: TGTGCCAGTAGGGGTGGGGCAGCGGGGGGGGATGAGCAGTTCTTC.

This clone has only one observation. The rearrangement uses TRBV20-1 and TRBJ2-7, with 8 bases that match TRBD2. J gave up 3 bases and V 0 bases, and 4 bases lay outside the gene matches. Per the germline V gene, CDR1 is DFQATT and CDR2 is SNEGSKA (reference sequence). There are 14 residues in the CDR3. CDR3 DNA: TGCAGTGCTAGAGATTCCAGCGGGAGCTACGAGCAGTACTTC. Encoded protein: CSARDSSGSYEQYF.

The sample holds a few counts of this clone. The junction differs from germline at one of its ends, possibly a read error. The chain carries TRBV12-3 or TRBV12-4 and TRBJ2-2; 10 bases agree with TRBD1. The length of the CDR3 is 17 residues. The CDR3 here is CASSFGTGALNAGGLFF. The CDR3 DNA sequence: TGTGCCAGCAGTTTCGGGACAGGGGCCCTGAACGCCGGGGGGCTGTTTTTT.

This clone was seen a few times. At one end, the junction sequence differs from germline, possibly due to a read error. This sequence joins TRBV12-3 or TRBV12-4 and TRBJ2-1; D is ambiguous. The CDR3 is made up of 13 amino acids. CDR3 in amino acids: CAISFGTLNEQFF. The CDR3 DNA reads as TGTGCCATCAGTTTCGGTACTCTCAATGAGCAGTTCTTC.

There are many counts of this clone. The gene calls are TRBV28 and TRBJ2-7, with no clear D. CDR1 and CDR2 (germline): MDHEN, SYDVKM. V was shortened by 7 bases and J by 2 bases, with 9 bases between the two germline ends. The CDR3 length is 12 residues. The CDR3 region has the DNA TGTGCCAGCAATGGGCAGACCTACGAGCAGTACTTC. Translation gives CASNGQTYEQYF.

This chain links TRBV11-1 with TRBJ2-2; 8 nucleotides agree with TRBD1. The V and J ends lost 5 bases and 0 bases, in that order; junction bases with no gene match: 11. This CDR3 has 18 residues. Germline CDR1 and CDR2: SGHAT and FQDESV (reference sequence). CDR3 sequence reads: CASSTWTGKVANTGELFF. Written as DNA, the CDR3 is TGTGCCAGCAGCACCTGGACAGGGAAAGTTGCGAACACCGGGGAGCTGTTTTTT.

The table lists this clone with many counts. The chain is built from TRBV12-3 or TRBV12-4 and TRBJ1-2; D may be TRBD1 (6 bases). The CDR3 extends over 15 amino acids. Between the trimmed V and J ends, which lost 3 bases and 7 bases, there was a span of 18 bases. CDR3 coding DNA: TGTGCCAGCAGTTTGTTAGCGGGGGGCGGAATTGGCTACACCTTC. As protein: CASSLLAGGGIGYTF.

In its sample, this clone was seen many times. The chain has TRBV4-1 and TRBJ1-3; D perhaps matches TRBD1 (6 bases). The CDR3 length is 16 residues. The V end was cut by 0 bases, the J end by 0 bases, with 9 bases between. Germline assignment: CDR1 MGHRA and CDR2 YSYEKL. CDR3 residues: CASSQEDRRSGNTIYF. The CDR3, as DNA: TGCGCCAGCAGCCAAGAAGACAGGCGCTCTGGAAACACCATATATTTT.

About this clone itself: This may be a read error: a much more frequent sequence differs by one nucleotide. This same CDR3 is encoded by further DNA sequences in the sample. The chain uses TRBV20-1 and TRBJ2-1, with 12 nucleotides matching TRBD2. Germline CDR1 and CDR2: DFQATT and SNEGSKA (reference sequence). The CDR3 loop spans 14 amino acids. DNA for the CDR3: TGCGGTGCTAGGTCTAGCGGGGGGGCCTATGAGCAGTTCTTC. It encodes CGARSSGGAYEQFF.

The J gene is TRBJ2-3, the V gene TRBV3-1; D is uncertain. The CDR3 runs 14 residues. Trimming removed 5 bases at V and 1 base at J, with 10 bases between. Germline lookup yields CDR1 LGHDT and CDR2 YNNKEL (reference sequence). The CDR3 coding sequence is TGTGCCAGCAGCTCGACTGGTGGCACAGATACGCAGTATTTT. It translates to CASSSTGGTDTQYF.

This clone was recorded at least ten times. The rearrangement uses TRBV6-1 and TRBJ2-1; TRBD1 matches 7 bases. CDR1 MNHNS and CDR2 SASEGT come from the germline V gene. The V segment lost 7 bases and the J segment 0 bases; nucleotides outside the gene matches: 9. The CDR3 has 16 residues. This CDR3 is CASTRTGLSSYNEQFF. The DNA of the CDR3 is TGTGCCAGCACCCGGACAGGCCTGAGCTCCTACAATGAGCAGTTCTTC.